This T cell receptor (beta chain) derives from a study of control samples from healthy donors and cancer patients. With 6 bases removed from V and 8 bases from J, the gap between germline ends came to 11 bases. CDR3 length: 12 amino acids. Germline CDR1 SGDLS, CDR2 YYNGEE. TCRdb's table, derived via immunoSEQ multiplex PCR, lists solely in-frame clones and lacks some. The sample carries 100,000 to 150,000 clones, approximately 90% recorded once. The chain has TRBV9 and TRBJ2-2; D not resolved. The sample was blood. This TCR was sampled from a man between 18 and 29 years old in good health. In DNA form, the CDR3 reads TGTGCCAGCACTCGACCTGGTGGGGAGCTGTTTTTT. It is translated as CASTRPGGELFF.